This is a list of T cell receptor beta chains from one sample in a study of regulatory T cells in long-lasting Graves disease. MiXCR, applied by TCRdb to the multiplex PCR reads, yields one record per CDR3 protein. The table includes about 450,000 distinct CDR3 sequences, roughly 15% detected once. The same sample was also used in a study of T cells in Graves' hyperthyroidism and ophthalmopathy.

The specimen comprised peripheral blood mononuclear cells (PBMCs), sampled at new diagnosis, from a patient treated with antithyroid drugs. The origin of the receptors is a woman aged 25 to 45 with Graves disease. CDR3s include the opening cysteine and the closing phenylalanine or tryptophan. The D gene is left open where the match is weak. Not every row has a clone size; where given, it reads once, few, many or a size class.

J | V | D | size | DNA | CDR3
TRBJ2-5 | TRBV3-1 | TRBD2 | many | TGTGCCAGCAGCGAAAACGCGGGAGGAGGAGAGACCCAGTACTTC | CASSENAGGGETQYF
TRBJ2-7 | TRBV24-1 | - | many | TGTGCCACCAGTGATTTGCAACCAGGGAATTACGAGCAGTACTTC | CATSDLQPGNYEQYF
TRBJ1-2 | TRBV3-1 | TRBD1 | many | TGTGCCAGCAGCCAAGACAGGGGGCCGACCTTC | CASSQDRGPTF
TRBJ2-7 | TRBV20-1 | TRBD2 | many | TGCAGTGCTAGCCGGACTAGCGGGAGAGGACCGGCCTACGAGCAGTACTTC | CSASRTSGRGPAYEQYF
TRBJ2-7 | TRBV9 | TRBD1 | many | TGTGCCAGCAGCCCCGGGACAGGGAACGTCTACGAGCAGTACTTC | CASSPGTGNVYEQYF
TRBJ2-7 | TRBV11-3 | - | many | TGTGCCAGCAGCCTCTACAGGGGGGGCGAGCAGTACTTC | CASSLYRGGEQYF
TRBJ2-1 | TRBV27 | - | - | TGTGCCAGCAGTTTAGGGGGCCAATCCTACAATGAGCAGTTCTTC | CASSLGGQSYNEQFF
TRBJ2-3 | TRBV20-1 | - | many | TGCAGTGCTAGAGACACGACCGTACCCCGAGATACGCAGTATTTT | CSARDTTVPRDTQYF
TRBJ1-2 | TRBV27 | - | many | TGTGCCAGCAGCCTTAGAAGGGGCGATGGCTACACCTTC | CASSLRRGDGYTF
TRBJ2-5 | TRBV5-4 | - | - | TGTGCCAGCAGCGAGACCGACAGGAGGTACCAAGAGACCCAGTACTTC | CASSETDRRYQETQYF
TRBJ2-2 | TRBV6-5 | - | - | TGTGCCAGCAGTTACAGCCCCGGGTCGGGGGTGGTTAGTTCCGGGGAGCTGTTTTTT | CASSYSPGSGVVSSGELFF
TRBJ1-2 | TRBV11-2 | - | many | TGTGCCAGCAGCTTAGCCAGGGAGTATGGCTACACCTTC | CASSLAREYGYTF
TRBJ1-2 | TRBV30 | - | many | TGTGCCTGGAGCCACCGGGAGAGCTATGGCTACACCTTC | CAWSHRESYGYTF
TRBJ2-7 | TRBV27 | TRBD1 | - | TGTGCCAGCGGAAGGGACAGCTCCTACGAGCAGTACTTC | CASGRDSSYEQYF
TRBJ1-2 | TRBV24-1 | TRBD1 | few | TGTGCCACCAGTGACCTTCGGACAGGGGGAAGCTACACCTTC | CATSDLRTGGSYTF
TRBJ2-7 | TRBV20-1 | TRBD1 | few | TGCAGTGCTAGAGACCCCGGGACAGGGGACCTCCTGCAGTACTTC | CSARDPGTGDLLQYF
TRBJ2-7 | TRBV2 | TRBD1 | many | TGTGCCAGCAGTGCCGGACAGGGAACGTACGAGCAGTACTTC | CASSAGQGTYEQYF
TRBJ2-4 | TRBV9 | - | - | TGTGCCAGCAGCGTCGGGATAGCCAAAAACATTCAGTACTTC | CASSVGIAKNIQYF
TRBJ2-7 | TRBV28 | TRBD1 | many | TGTGCCAGCCGGGGGGACAGGGACGACGAGCAGTACTTC | CASRGDRDDEQYF
TRBJ1-5 | TRBV19 | - | few | TGTGCCAGTACCCACACCTATAACAATCAGCCCCAGCATTTT | CASTHTYNNQPQHF
TRBJ2-5 | TRBV5-6 | - | - | TGTGCCAGCAGCTTGTTTCGGGAGAGAAAGACCCAGTACTTC | CASSLFRERKTQYF
TRBJ2-7 | TRBV7-2 | - | many | TGTGCCAGCAGCTTAGCGGGGCCAGGACACACCTCGGGCGAGCAGTACTTC | CASSLAGPGHTSGEQYF
TRBJ2-1 | TRBV7-2 | TRBD1 | many | TGTGCCAGCAGAGAGGACAGGGGCTACAATGAGCAGTTCTTC | CASREDRGYNEQFF
TRBJ2-1 | TRBV5-4 | - | many | TGTGCCAGCAGCTTTAACTATGTCAATGAGCAGTTCTTC | CASSFNYVNEQFF
TRBJ1-2 | TRBV20-1 | - | many | TGCAGTGCTAGAGTGTTGGGTACAGGGCGTGGCGTAGGCTACACCTTC | CSARVLGTGRGVGYTF
TRBJ1-3 | TRBV7-9 | - | - | TGTGCCAGCAGCCTTATCCCTCCCCGGGACTCTGGAAACACCATATATTTT | CASSLIPPRDSGNTIYF
TRBJ1-5 | TRBV19 | - | - | TGTGCCAGGGACAATCAGCCCCAGCATTTT | CARDNQPQHF
TRBJ1-4 | TRBV6-2/TRBV6-3 | TRBD1 | - | TGTGCCAGCAGTTACGGGGTGAGGGACAGGGACAATGAAAAACTGTTTTTT | CASSYGVRDRDNEKLFF
TRBJ2-7 | TRBV5-1 | - | many | TGCGCCAGCAGCTTGGCCACAGACGAGCAGTACTTC | CASSLATDEQYF
TRBJ2-5 | TRBV7-9 | - | many | TGTGCCAGCAGCTTAGGGACTTCGGTCGGGACCCAGTACTTC | CASSLGTSVGTQYF
TRBJ2-1 | TRBV18 | - | many | TGTGCCAGCTCAAGTTCCCAGAGCTCCTACAATGAGCAGTTCTTC | CASSSSQSSYNEQFF
TRBJ2-3 | TRBV5-1 | TRBD1 | - | TGCGCCAGCGGGTACAGGGGTGGAACAGATACGCAGTATTTT | CASGYRGGTDTQYF
TRBJ2-1 | TRBV19 | TRBD2 | few | TGTGCCAGTAGTATGGGACTAGCAGAGGGTGAGCAGTTCTTC | CASSMGLAEGEQFF
TRBJ1-2 | TRBV30 | TRBD1 | many | TGTGCCTGGAGTTCGCCGTGGGACAGTCGCTACTATGGCTACACCTTC | CAWSSPWDSRYYGYTF
TRBJ1-6 | TRBV6-1 | TRBD1 | many | TGTGCCAGCAGTGAAGTGGGGACAGGGAATTCACCCCTCCACTTT | CASSEVGTGNSPLHF
TRBJ2-1 | TRBV4-3 | TRBD2 | few | TGCGCCAGCAGCCAAGATCCTGGTGGAGGCGGGAGCTTCTACAATGAGCAGTTCTTC | CASSQDPGGGGSFYNEQFF
TRBJ2-6 | TRBV28 | - | - | TGTGCCAGCAGTATGGGAGCCTCTGGGGCCAACGTCCTGACTTTC | CASSMGASGANVLTF
TRBJ2-5 | TRBV7-9 | - | - | TGTGCCAGCAACATCCGGGAGAGGGAGACCCAGTACTTC | CASNIRERETQYF
TRBJ2-1 | TRBV6-5 | - | many | TGTGCCAGCAGTTACTCGCGGCAGTATAATGAGCAGTTCTTC | CASSYSRQYNEQFF
TRBJ2-1 | TRBV28 | - | once | TGTGCCAGCAGTGAATATGGAATACAGAATGAGCAGTTCTTC | CASSEYGIQNEQFF
TRBJ1-3 | TRBV29-1 | TRBD1 | - | TGCAGCGTGCAAGTACAGGGGGCGAACACCATATATTTT | CSVQVQGANTIYF
TRBJ2-1 | TRBV16 | TRBD2 | - | TGTGCCAGCACACGGAGCGGGAGGAACTACAATGAGCAGTTCTTC | CASTRSGRNYNEQFF
TRBJ2-1 | TRBV3-1 | TRBD2 | few | TGTGCCAGCAGCCAATCCCTCCTGACTAGCGGATCCTACAATGAGCAGTTCTTC | CASSQSLLTSGSYNEQFF
TRBJ2-7 | TRBV2 | - | many | TGTGCCAGCAGAACGGGAAGAGTATGGTACGAGCAGTACTTC | CASRTGRVWYEQYF
TRBJ2-1 | TRBV28 | TRBD2 | - | TGTGCCAGCAGCCAACCCCGGACTAGCGGGGGTGAGCAGTTCTTC | CASSQPRTSGGEQFF
TRBJ2-5 | TRBV28 | - | many | TGTGCCAGCGGGGGCGAATGGGCAGAGACCCAGTACTTC | CASGGEWAETQYF
TRBJ1-1 | TRBV7-9 | TRBD1 | many | TGTGCCAGCAGCGACAGGGGTACGAACACTGAAGCTTTCTTT | CASSDRGTNTEAFF
TRBJ2-7 | TRBV27 | TRBD2 | - | TGTGCCAGCAGTCTTGTAGCGGGAGGGCCCCAGGAGCAGTACTTC | CASSLVAGGPQEQYF
TRBJ2-1 | TRBV14 | - | - | TGTGCCAGCAGCCAAGATCGTCTCCCGGGAGTAGAGAATGAGCAGTTCTTC | CASSQDRLPGVENEQFF
TRBJ2-1 | TRBV14 | - | few | TGTGCCAGCAGCCAAAGAGGGAACTACCAAAATGAGCAGTTCTTC | CASSQRGNYQNEQFF
TRBJ1-2 | TRBV10-3 | - | many | TGTGCCATCTCGCCTCAGGGCGATGGCTACACCTTC | CAISPQGDGYTF
TRBJ2-7 | TRBV7-2 | - | - | TGTGCCAGCAGCTTATGGACTACTGGAGGTTACGAGCAGTACTTC | CASSLWTTGGYEQYF
TRBJ2-7 | TRBV30 | TRBD2 | many | TGTGCCTGGAGTGTCGATAGCGGGAGCTACGAGCAGTACTTC | CAWSVDSGSYEQYF
TRBJ2-1 | TRBV12-3/TRBV12-4 | - | few | TGTGCCAGCAGCCGAGGGGGGGAGCAGTTCTTC | CASSRGGEQFF